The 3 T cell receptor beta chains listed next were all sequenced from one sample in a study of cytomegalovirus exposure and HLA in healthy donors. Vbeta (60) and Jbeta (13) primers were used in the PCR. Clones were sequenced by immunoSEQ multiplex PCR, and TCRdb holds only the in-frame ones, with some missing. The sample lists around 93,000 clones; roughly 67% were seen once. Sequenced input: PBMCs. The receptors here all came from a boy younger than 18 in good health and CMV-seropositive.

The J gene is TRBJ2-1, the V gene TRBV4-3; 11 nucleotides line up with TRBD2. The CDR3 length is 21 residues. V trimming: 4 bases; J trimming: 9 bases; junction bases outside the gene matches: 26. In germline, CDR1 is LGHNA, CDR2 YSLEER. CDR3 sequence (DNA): TGCGCCAGCAGCCGTGGTCTTCGGGGGCCCCGACTAGCGGGAAGTCTAGGTGAGCAGTTCTTC. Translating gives CASSRGLRGPRLAGSLGEQFF.

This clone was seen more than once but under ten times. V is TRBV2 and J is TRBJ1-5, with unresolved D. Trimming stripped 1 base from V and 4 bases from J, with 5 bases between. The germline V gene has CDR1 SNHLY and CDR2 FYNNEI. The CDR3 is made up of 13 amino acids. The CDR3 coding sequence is TGTGCCAGCAGTGAAGGGGCAAATCAGCCCCAGCATTTT. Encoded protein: CASSEGANQPQHF.

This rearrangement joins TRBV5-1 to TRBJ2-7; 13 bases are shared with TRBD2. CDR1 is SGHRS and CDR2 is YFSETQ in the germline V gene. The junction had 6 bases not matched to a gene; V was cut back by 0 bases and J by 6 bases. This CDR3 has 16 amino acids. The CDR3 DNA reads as TGCGCCAGCAGCTTGGAACTAGCGGGAGGGCCTGGCGAGCAGTACTTC. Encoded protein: CASSLELAGGPGEQYF.